The next 18 T cell receptor beta chains were all read from a single sample in a study of blood T cell repertoires in COVID-19 (dated by TCRdb to the early 2020s). The library was prepared using the immunoSEQ multiplex PCR assay. As stored in TCRdb, this immuneACCESS dataset retains in-frame rearrangements with V and J assigned. A fraction of the clones does not appear; measured against another copy, unresolved V genes explain less than half of the discrepancy, and the remainder lacks a known reason. The sample data list a few hundred thousand clones, and 91% of these were observed just once. The ten most abundant clones make up 0.7% to 0.95% of the sample. The material sequenced was PBMCs or T cells enriched from blood (not recorded which). Source of these receptors: a woman aged 40 to 50 who had been exposed to COVID-19.

This clone was seen more than once but under ten times. V and J are TRBV24-1 and TRBJ2-1; tentative D call: TRBD2 (6 bases). Germline CDR1 KGHDR, CDR2 SFDVKD. Trimming took off 3 bases at V and 3 bases at J, with 20 bases between the two ends. The length of the CDR3 is 18 residues. The CDR3 loop is CATSDRFPGLGDYNEQFF. The CDR3 DNA is TGTGCCACCAGTGATCGATTCCCGGGACTCGGCGACTACAATGAGCAGTTCTTC.

The rearrangement links TRBV7-9 to TRBJ1-1, with a tentative D call TRBD1 (6 bases). Germline-derived CDR1 and CDR2 are SEHNR and FQNEAQ (reference sequence). The ends were cut back, 5 bases at V and 4 bases at J, with 17 bases in the middle. The CDR3 is 15 amino acids. Written as DNA, the CDR3 is TGTGCCAGCAGCCCGACGCGGGGGGCGCGCACTGAAGCTTTCTTT. It codes for CASSPTRGARTEAFF. Combining the CDR3 with reference TRBV7-9 and TRBJ1-1 gives the whole variable domain DTGVSQNPRHKITKRGQNVTFRCDPISEHNRLYWYRQTLGQGPEFLTYFQNEAQLEKSRLLSDRFSAERPKGSFSTLEIQRTEQGDSAMYLCASSPTRGARTEAFFGQGTRLTVV.

The rearrangement uses TRBV6-1 and TRBJ1-4; the D is unclear. Germline lookup yields CDR1 MNHNS and CDR2 SASEGT. V lost 1 base, J lost 8 bases, and 11 bases lay in between. CDR3 length: 14 residues. CDR3 coding DNA: TGTGCCAGCAGTGAAGGCACTTCCTCGGAAAAACTGTTTTTT. Translation gives CASSEGTSSEKLFF.

The chain is built from TRBV10-2 and TRBJ2-5; TRBD1 is a possible D gene (6 bases). Trimming pared 9 bases from V and 2 bases from J, leaving 16 bases between. Per germline, CDR1 WSHSY and CDR2 SAAADI. The CDR3 spans 14 residues. DNA for the CDR3: TGCGCCAGTAAAATAGGGGGTTTGCAAGAGACCCAGTACTTC. Its translation: CASKIGGLQETQYF.

This clone was found a few times. The chain carries TRBV13 and TRBJ2-6; no definite D call. The length of the CDR3 is 15 residues. Germline V gene data show CDR1 as PRHDT and CDR2 as FYEKMQ (reference sequence). The V gene lost 4 bases and the J gene lost 0 bases, with 7 bases spanning the gap. The CDR3 DNA is TGTGCCAGCAGCTCCGGTTTCTCTGGGGCCAACGTCCTGACTTTC. Its translation: CASSSGFSGANVLTF.

This clone was recorded once. The chain joins TRBV6-2 or TRBV6-3 to TRBJ2-5; possibly TRBD2 for D (7 bases). Per germline, CDR1 MNHEY and CDR2 SVGEGT. This CDR3 has 15 amino acids. V gave up 2 bases and J gave up 4 bases, with 14 bases separating them. The CDR3 spells CASSYGGAGAETQYF. For the CDR3, the DNA is TGTGCCAGCAGTTACGGGGGGGCAGGGGCAGAGACCCAGTACTTC.

This chain connects TRBV5-4 to TRBJ2-2; D not resolved. Per germline, CDR1 SGHNT and CDR2 YYREEE (reference sequence). V was pared by 0 bases and J by 7 bases, with 7 bases between. CDR3 size: 13 residues. CDR3 region: CASSLDGVGELFF. DNA of the CDR3: TGTGCCAGCAGCTTGGACGGTGTCGGGGAGCTGTTTTTT.

The V call is TRBV27, the J call TRBJ1-6, with 8 positions matching TRBD1. CDR3 length: 15 residues. V was clipped by 5 bases and J by 5 bases; unmatched bases: 5. Germline CDR1 reads MNHEY; CDR2 reads SMNVEV (reference sequence). CDR3 region: CASSPRTGHNSPLHF. The DNA for the CDR3 is TGTGCCAGCAGTCCACGGACAGGGCATAATTCACCCCTCCACTTT.

In regard to this clone: At the DNA level, this CDR3 is encoded by other sequences in the same sample as well. In DNA form, the CDR3 reads TGTGCCAGCAGCTTGTGGGGCGGCTATGGCTACACCTTC. Protein sequence: CASSLWGGYGYTF. The chain links TRBV5-6 to TRBJ1-2; D possibly corresponds to TRBD1 (5 bases). The length of the CDR3 is 13 residues. Between the trimmed V and J ends, which lost 1 base and 4 bases, there was a span of 8 bases. In germline, CDR1 is SGHDT, CDR2 YYEEEE.

V is TRBV3-1 (or the pseudogene TRBV3-2) and J is TRBJ2-4; the D gene is possibly TRBD1 (5 bases). Trimming took 5 bases from V and 1 from J, leaving 12 bases between them. Germline loops: CDR1 LGHDT, CDR2 YNNKEL (reference sequence). The CDR3 covers 15 residues. The CDR3: CASSSTSGAKNIQYF. The DNA of the CDR3 is TGTGCCAGCAGCTCGACGTCAGGGGCCAAAAACATTCAGTACTTC.

The chain links TRBV3-1 (or the pseudogene TRBV3-2) to TRBJ2-5; 7 bases are shared with TRBD2. This CDR3 contains 14 residues. V dropped 4 bases and J dropped 4; count of bases not matched to a gene: 6. Germline-derived CDR1 and CDR2 are LGHDT and YNNKEL (reference sequence). DNA of the CDR3: TGTGCCAGCAGCCCGTGGGAGGGCCCAGAGACCCAGTACTTC. Its protein product is CASSPWEGPETQYF.

The CDR3 bases are TGCGCCAGCAGCCAGGTAGGAGGGGCTCGGAATGAAAAACTGTTTTTT. This gives the protein CASSQVGGARNEKLFF. This chain uses TRBV4-1 with TRBJ1-4, with D possibly matching TRBD1 (5 bases). Germline CDR1 is MGHRA and CDR2 is YSYEKL. V lost 3 bases, J lost 5 bases, and 16 bases lay in between. The CDR3 runs 16 residues.

A word on this clone: Different DNA sequences within this sample yield the same CDR3. The rearrangement links TRBV7-2 to TRBJ1-1; no reliable D call. The CDR3 spans 14 residues. V lost 1 base and J 2 bases, leaving 8 bases between the germline ends. Germline CDR1 is SGHTA and CDR2 is FQGNSA. The CDR3 nucleotides read TGTGCCAGCAGCTTAGATGCGGGAAACACTGAAGCTTTCTTT. It is translated as CASSLDAGNTEAFF.

This chain's CDR3 is CASSPIGVSGPDTQYF. The CDR3 coding sequence is TGTGCCAGCAGCCCAATCGGGGTTTCCGGGCCAGATACGCAGTATTTT. The V and J genes are TRBV3-1 (or the pseudogene TRBV3-2) and TRBJ2-3; tentative D call: TRBD2 (5 bases). The CDR3 has 16 amino acids. The germline V gene has CDR1 LGHDT and CDR2 YNNKEL (reference sequence). V was pared by 4 bases and J by 4 bases, with 18 bases between.

The chain is built from TRBV5-4 and TRBJ2-7; no reliable D call. The V gene lost 2 bases and the J gene lost 2 bases, with 17 bases spanning the gap. Looked up from germline, CDR1 is SGHNT and CDR2 is YYREEE (reference sequence). The CDR3 contains 16 residues. The CDR3 reads CASSFGPVPRTYEQYF. In DNA, the CDR3 is TGTGCCAGCAGCTTCGGTCCGGTCCCCCGCACCTACGAGCAGTACTTC.

The rearrangement joins TRBV5-1 to TRBJ2-7; TRBD2 matches 11 bases. J lost 1 base, V lost 0 bases, and 6 bases had no gene match. The CDR3 length is 17 residues. Germline V gene sequence: CDR1 SGHRS, CDR2 YFSETQ. The CDR3 spells CASSLAKTSGESYEQYF. In DNA form, the CDR3 reads TGCGCCAGCAGCTTGGCAAAGACTAGCGGGGAATCCTACGAGCAGTACTTC. The full variable domain, in which reference TRBV5-1 and TRBJ2-7 provide the parts outside the CDR3, is KAGVTQTPRYLIKTRGQQVTLSCSPISGHRSVSWYQQTPGQGLQFLFEYFSETQRNKGNFPGRFSGRQFSNSRSEMNVSTLELGDSALYLCASSLAKTSGESYEQYFGPGTRLTVT.

The chain uses TRBV11-3 and TRBJ1-1; TRBD1 matches at 7 bases. J lost 0 bases, V lost 5 bases, and 6 bases had no gene match. From germline, CDR1 is SGHNT and CDR2 YENEEA. The length of the CDR3 is 15 residues. CDR3 nucleotides: TGTGCCAGCAGCAGCCGACAGGGTATGAACACTGAAGCTTTCTTT. Protein sequence: CASSSRQGMNTEAFF.

The chain has TRBV7-2 and TRBJ1-1; TRBD1 aligns across 7 bases. The J segment lost 5 bases and the V segment lost 3 bases, leaving 6 bases of the junction unmatched. Germline CDR1 is SGHTA and CDR2 is FQGNSA. The CDR3 sequence is 14 residues long. The CDR3 is CASSLDRMATEAFF. CDR3 nucleotide sequence: TGTGCCAGCAGCTTGGACAGGATGGCAACTGAAGCTTTCTTT.